The 8 T cell receptor beta chains below come from one sample, sequenced in a study of CXCR3-negative and CXCR3-positive naive CD8 T cells. Study-level points and caveats: When CXCR3-positive naive cells were set against CXCR3-negative naive cells, the former had more hydrophobic TRB CDR3s.

Through 5' RACE with UMI labels, the TRB cDNA libraries were prepared. TCRdb reprocessed the 5' RACE reads; each CDR3 protein has one entry and no DNA is given. The table for this sample gives about 53,000 distinct CDR3 sequences. These receptors have no known antigen. The specimen sequenced was naive CXCR3+ CD8+ T cells from blood. The sample's subset: CD45RO-CCR7+CD27+CD95- naive CD8+ T cells expressing CXCR3 (TNR3+). Every receptor here comes from a human donor in good health. Some clones in this sample may be carry-over from other donors' samples.

The rearrangement joins TRBV19 to TRBJ2-7; TCRdb calls TRBD1, which cannot be checked without DNA. Germline loops: CDR1 LNHDA, CDR2 SQIVND (reference sequence). There are 13 residues in the CDR3. This CDR3 reads CASSWGQTYEQYF.

The chain has TRBV20-1 and TRBJ2-7; TCRdb gives TRBD1 as the D gene, but with no DNA this cannot be confirmed. The CDR3 loop spans 14 amino acids. Germline loops: CDR1 DFQATT, CDR2 SNEGSKA (reference sequence). The CDR3 loop reads CSAYSGTNSYEQYF.

The chain's CDR3 is CASSVGQAQPQHF. This chain links TRBV9 with TRBJ1-5. CDR1 and CDR2 from the germline V gene are SGDLS and YYNGEE. The length of the CDR3 is 13 residues.

This rearrangement joins TRBV7-9 to TRBJ2-7; TCRdb names TRBD1, which stays unverified in the absence of DNA. The CDR3 extends over 14 amino acids. The V gene's germline CDR1 is SEHNR and CDR2 FQNEAQ (reference sequence). CDR3 sequence: CASSRTGGSYEQYF. The whole variable domain, remainder taken from reference TRBV7-9 and TRBJ2-7, is DTGVSQNPRHKITKRGQNVTFRCDPISEHNRLYWYRQTLGQGPEFLTYFQNEAQLEKSRLLSDRFSAERPKGSFSTLEIQRTEQGDSAMYLCASSRTGGSYEQYFGPGTRLTVT.

The CDR3 here is CASSQGTVNTGELFF. The rearrangement joins TRBV3-1 to TRBJ2-2; TCRdb designates TRBD1, a call that cannot be tested without DNA. This CDR3 has 15 amino acids. Per the germline V gene, CDR1 is LGHDT and CDR2 is YNNKEL (reference sequence). The entire variable domain, with the rest obtained from reference TRBV3-1 and TRBJ2-2, is as follows: DTAVSQTPKYLVTQMGNDKSIKCEQNLGHDTMYWYKQDSKKFLKIMFSYNNKELIINETVPNRFSPKSPDKAHLNLHINSLELGDSAVYFCASSQGTVNTGELFFGEGSRLTVL.

The rearrangement joins TRBV29-1 to TRBJ2-7; lacking DNA, the TRBD1 call made by TCRdb goes unchecked. In germline, CDR1 is SQVTM, CDR2 ANQGSEA. The CDR3 spans 15 residues. The CDR3 loop is CSVEDPDRETYEQYF.

The chain joins TRBV4-3 to TRBJ1-6; checking the TCRdb D call of TRBD1 is not possible without DNA. From germline, CDR1 is LGHNA and CDR2 YSLEER. This CDR3 spans 15 amino acids. The CDR3 loop reads CASSQMRTDNSPLHF.

The chain recombines TRBV18 with TRBJ2-7; TCRdb's D call of TRBD1 is untestable without DNA. Germline CDR1 and CDR2: KGHSH and LQKENI. The CDR3 loop spans 14 amino acids. The CDR3 spells CASSNPGQGSEQYF. Full variable domain (remainder filled in from reference TRBV18 and TRBJ2-7): NAGVMQNPRHLVRRRGQEARLRCSPMKGHSHVYWYRQLPEEGLKFMVYLQKENIIDESGMPKERFSAEFPKEGPSILRIQQVVRGDSAAYFCASSNPGQGSEQYFGPGTRLTVT.